This T cell receptor (beta chain) stems from a study of shared clonotypes between healthy human individuals. The CDR3 consists of 13 residues. The V segment lost 3 bases and the J segment 4 bases; nucleotides outside the gene matches: 2. Looked up from germline, CDR1 is LGHNA and CDR2 is YSLEER. The repertoire was sequenced with immunoSEQ multiplex PCR; TCRdb's copy has only in-frame clones and lacks some. In the table there are about 2 million clones, 90% to 95% of which are singletons. This clone appeared a single time. The sample taken for sequencing was naive CD4+ T cells sorted from blood. Indicated subset: CD45RA+ positively selected. The V gene is TRBV4-3, the J gene TRBJ1-1, with 7 nucleotides matching TRBD1. The clonotype was recovered from a young man in good health. The CDR3 DNA reads TGCGCCAGCAGCCAGACAGGGTTCACTGAAGCTTTCTTT. Its protein product is CASSQTGFTEAFF.